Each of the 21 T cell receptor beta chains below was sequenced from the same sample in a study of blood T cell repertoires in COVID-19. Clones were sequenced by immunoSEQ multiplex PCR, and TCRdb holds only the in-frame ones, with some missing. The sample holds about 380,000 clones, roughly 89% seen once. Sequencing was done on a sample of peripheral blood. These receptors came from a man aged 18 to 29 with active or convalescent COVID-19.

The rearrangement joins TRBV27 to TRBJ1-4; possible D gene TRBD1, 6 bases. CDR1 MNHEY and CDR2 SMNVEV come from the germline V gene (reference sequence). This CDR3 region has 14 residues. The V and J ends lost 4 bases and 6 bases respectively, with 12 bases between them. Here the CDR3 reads CASSWAGGDEKLFF. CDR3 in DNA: TGTGCCAGCAGTTGGGCGGGGGGCGATGAAAAACTGTTTTTT.

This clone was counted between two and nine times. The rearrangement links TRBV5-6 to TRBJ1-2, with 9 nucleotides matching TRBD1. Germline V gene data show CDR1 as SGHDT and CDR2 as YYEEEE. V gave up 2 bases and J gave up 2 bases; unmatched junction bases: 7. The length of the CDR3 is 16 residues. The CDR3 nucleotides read TGTGCCAGCAGCTTTTCCCGGGACAGGGACAACTATGGCTACACCTTC. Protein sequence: CASSFSRDRDNYGYTF.

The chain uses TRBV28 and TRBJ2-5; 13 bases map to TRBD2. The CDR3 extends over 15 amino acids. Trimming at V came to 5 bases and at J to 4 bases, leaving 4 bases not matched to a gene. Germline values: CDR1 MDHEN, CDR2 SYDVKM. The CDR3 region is CASSETSGRLETQYF. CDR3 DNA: TGTGCCAGCAGTGAGACTAGCGGGAGGCTAGAGACCCAGTACTTC.

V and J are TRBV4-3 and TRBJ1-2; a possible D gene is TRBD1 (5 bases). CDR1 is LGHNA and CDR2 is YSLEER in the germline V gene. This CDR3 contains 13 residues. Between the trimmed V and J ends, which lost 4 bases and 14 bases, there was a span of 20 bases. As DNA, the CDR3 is TGCGCCAGCAGCCCCATACTGGACACAAGCAGGACCTTC. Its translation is CASSPILDTSRTF.

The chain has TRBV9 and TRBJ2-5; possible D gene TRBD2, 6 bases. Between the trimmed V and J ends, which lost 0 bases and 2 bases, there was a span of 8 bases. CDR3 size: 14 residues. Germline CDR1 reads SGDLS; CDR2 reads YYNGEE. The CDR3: CASSVDSGQETQYF. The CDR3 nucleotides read TGTGCCAGCAGCGTAGACAGCGGGCAAGAGACCCAGTACTTC.

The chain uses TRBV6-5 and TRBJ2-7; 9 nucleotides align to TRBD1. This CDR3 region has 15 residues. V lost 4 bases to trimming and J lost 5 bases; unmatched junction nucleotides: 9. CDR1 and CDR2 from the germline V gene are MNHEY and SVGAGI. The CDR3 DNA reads TGTGCCAGCAGTTCGGCGGGACAGGGCCCCCACGAGCAGTACTTC. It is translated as CASSSAGQGPHEQYF.

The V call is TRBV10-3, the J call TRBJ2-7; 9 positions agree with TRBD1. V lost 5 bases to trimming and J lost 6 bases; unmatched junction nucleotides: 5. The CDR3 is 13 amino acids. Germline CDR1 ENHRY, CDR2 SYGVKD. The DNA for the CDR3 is TGTGCCATCAGTCCGGGACAGGGTTCCGAGCAGTACTTC. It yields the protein CAISPGQGSEQYF.

The CDR3: CASSPDSLSYNEQFF. The CDR3 DNA reads TGTGCCAGCAGCCCCGACAGCCTCTCCTACAATGAGCAGTTCTTC. This chain joins TRBV3-1 (or the pseudogene TRBV3-2) and TRBJ2-1; a weak D match, TRBD1 (5 bases). Germline-derived CDR1 and CDR2 are LGHDT and YNNKEL (reference sequence). This CDR3 spans 15 amino acids. V lost 4 bases, J lost 0 bases, and 10 bases lay in between.

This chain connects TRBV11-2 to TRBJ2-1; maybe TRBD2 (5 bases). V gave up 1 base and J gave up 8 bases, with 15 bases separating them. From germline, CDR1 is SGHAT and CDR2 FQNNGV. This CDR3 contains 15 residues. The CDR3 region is CASSLVLVDFDEQFF. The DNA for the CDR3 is TGTGCCAGCAGCTTAGTTTTGGTGGACTTCGATGAGCAGTTCTTC.

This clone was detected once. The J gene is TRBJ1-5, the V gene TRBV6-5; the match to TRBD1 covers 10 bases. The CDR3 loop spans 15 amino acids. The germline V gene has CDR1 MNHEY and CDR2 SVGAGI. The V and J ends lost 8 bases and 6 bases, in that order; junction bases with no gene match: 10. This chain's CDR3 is CASGSSGTGVQPQHF. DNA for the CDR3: TGTGCCAGCGGATCTTCCGGGACAGGGGTTCAGCCCCAGCATTTT.

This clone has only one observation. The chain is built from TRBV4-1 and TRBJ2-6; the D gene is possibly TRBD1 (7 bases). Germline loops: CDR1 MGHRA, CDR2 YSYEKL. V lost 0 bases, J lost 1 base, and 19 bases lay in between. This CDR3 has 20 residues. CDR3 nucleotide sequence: TGCGCCAGCAGCCAAGAGGGGGGCAGGGGGTCTACTTCTGGGGCCAACGTCCTGACTTTC. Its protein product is CASSQEGGRGSTSGANVLTF.

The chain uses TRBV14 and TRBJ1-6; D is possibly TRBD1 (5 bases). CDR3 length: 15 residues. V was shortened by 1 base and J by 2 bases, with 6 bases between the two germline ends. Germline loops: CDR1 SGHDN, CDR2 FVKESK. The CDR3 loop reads CASSQGGAYNSPLHF. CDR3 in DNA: TGTGCCAGCAGCCAAGGGGGCGCCTATAATTCACCCCTCCACTTT.

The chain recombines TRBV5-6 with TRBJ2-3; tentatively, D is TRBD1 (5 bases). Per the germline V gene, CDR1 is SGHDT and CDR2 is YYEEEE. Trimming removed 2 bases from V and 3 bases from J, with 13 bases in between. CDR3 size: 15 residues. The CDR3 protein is CASSLEGAPTDTQYF. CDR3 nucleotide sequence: TGTGCCAGCAGCTTAGAAGGGGCTCCAACAGATACGCAGTATTTT.

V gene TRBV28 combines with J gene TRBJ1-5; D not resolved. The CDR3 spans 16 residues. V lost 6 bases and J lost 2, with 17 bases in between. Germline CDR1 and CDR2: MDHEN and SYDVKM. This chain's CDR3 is CASRSPGYGGNQPQHF. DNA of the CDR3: TGTGCCAGCAGGAGCCCGGGGTACGGTGGCAATCAGCCCCAGCATTTT.

Written as DNA, the CDR3 is TGTGCCAGCAGTCCGACAGGGCTCGGGTCACCCCTCCACTTT. It yields the protein CASSPTGLGSPLHF. The chain carries TRBV27 and TRBJ1-6, with TRBD1 matching over 7 bases. The CDR3 loop spans 14 amino acids. Losses at the gene ends were 5 bases for V and 10 bases for J; bases not matched to a gene: 8. Germline V lookup: CDR1 MNHEY, CDR2 SMNVEV (reference sequence).

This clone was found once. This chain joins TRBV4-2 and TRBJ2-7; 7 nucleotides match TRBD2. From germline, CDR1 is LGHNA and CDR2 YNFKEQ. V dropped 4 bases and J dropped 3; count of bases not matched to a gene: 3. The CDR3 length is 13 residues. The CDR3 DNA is TGTGCCAGCAGCCGGGGGGGTCACTACGAGCAGTACTTC. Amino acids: CASSRGGHYEQYF.

The CDR3: CASSYSGSGQPQHF. For the CDR3, the DNA is TGTGCCAGCAGTTACTCTGGGTCGGGTCAGCCCCAGCATTTT. The V and J genes are TRBV6-2 or TRBV6-3 and TRBJ1-5, with no clear D. The CDR3 covers 14 residues. From germline, CDR1 is MNHEY and CDR2 SVGEGT. V was pared by 0 bases and J by 6 bases, with 9 bases between.

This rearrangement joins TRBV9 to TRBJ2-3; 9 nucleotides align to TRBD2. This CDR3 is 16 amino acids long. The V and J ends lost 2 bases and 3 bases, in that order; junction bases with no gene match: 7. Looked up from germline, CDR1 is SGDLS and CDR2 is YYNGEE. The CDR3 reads CASSVGTSYYTDTQYF. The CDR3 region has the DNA TGTGCCAGCAGCGTGGGGACTAGCTATTATACAGATACGCAGTATTTT.

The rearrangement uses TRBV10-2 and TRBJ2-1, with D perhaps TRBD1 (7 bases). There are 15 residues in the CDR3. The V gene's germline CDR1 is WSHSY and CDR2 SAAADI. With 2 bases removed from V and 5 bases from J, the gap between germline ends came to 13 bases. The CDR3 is CASSEDREVNNEQFF. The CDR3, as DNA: TGCGCCAGCAGTGAGGACAGGGAGGTGAACAATGAGCAGTTCTTC.

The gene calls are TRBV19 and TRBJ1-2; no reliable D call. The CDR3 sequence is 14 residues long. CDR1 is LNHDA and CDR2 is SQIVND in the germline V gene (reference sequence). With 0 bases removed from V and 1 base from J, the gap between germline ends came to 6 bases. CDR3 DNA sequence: TGTGCCAGTAGTATAGATCCCATTAACTATGGCTACACCTTC. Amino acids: CASSIDPINYGYTF.

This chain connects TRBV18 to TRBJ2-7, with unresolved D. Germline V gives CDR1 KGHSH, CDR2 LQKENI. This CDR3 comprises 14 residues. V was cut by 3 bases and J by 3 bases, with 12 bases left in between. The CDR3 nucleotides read TGTGCCAGCTCACCCCGTGTCAACTACTACGAGCAGTACTTC. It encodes CASSPRVNYYEQYF. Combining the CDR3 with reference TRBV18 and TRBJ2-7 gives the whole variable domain NAGVMQNPRHLVRRRGQEARLRCSPMKGHSHVYWYRQLPEEGLKFMVYLQKENIIDESGMPKERFSAEFPKEGPSILRIQQVVRGDSAAYFCASSPRVNYYEQYFGPGTRLTVT.